This T cell receptor (beta chain) was sequenced for a study of CD8 T cells in Susac syndrome. Study results and limitations: The study identified around fifteen and five Susac-specific public clones in total CD8+ and CD8+ TEMRA repertoires.

When the RNA was reverse transcribed, random hexamers were used with an input of roughly 0.5 to 1 ug. TCRdb called the immunoSEQ multiplex PCR reads again in MiXCR, with one record for every CDR3 protein. This table has some 130,000 distinct CDR3 sequences, roughly 94% appearing once. Per the germline V gene, CDR1 is LGHDT and CDR2 is YNNKEL (reference sequence). Trimming pared 1 base from V and 5 bases from J, leaving 20 bases between. This CDR3 is built from 17 residues. Of note for this clonotype: Antigen specificity is unknown.

The J gene is TRBJ2-5, the V gene TRBV3-1; maybe TRBD1 (6 bases). The receptor was isolated from a human donor with Susac syndrome. The specimen sequenced was CD8+ T cells from PBMCs. The CDR3 here is CASSQGKEGPGAETQYF. In nucleotides, the CDR3 is TGTGCCAGCAGCCAAGGTAAAGAAGGTCCAGGGGCGGAGACCCAGTACTTC.